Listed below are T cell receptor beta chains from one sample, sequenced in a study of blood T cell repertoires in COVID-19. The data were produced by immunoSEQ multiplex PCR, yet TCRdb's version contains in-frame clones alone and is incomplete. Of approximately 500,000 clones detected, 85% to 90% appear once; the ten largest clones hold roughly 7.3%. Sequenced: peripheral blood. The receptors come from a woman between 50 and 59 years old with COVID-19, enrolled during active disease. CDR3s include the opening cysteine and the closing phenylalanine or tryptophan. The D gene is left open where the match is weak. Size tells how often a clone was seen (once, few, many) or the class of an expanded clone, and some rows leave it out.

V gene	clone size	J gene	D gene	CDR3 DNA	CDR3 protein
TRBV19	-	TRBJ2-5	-	TGTGCCAGTAGTATGGGACTTCACGGCGGGGAGACCCAGTACTTC	CASSMGLHGGETQYF
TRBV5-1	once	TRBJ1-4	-	TGCGCCAGCTCCCGCTCGGGGGGAGAAAAACTGTTTTTT	CASSRSGGEKLFF
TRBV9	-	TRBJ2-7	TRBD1	TGTGCCAGCAGCGAGGGACAGGGGTACGACGAGCAGTACTTC	CASSEGQGYDEQYF
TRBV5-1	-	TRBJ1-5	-	TGCGCCAGCAGCTTGGGACAGAGCAATCAGCCCCAGCATTTT	CASSLGQSNQPQHF
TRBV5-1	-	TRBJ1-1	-	TGCGCCAGCAGCCTTGCTACAGGGAACACTGAAGCTTTCTTT	CASSLATGNTEAFF
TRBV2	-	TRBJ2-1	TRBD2	TGTGCCAGCAGTGATCTGAGGCTAGCGGGCCCTAAGAGCAATGAGCAGTTCTTC	CASSDLRLAGPKSNEQFF
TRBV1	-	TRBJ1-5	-	TGCACCAGCAGTCTACAGGGTCGGCAGCCCCAGCATTTT	CTSSLQGRQPQHF
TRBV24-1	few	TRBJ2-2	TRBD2	TGTGCCACCAGTGATTTGCACATCCCCTTTAGCGGGGGGGCCGGTGGGGAGCTGTTTTTT	CATSDLHIPFSGGAGGELFF
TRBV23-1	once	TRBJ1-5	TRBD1	TGCGCCAGCAGTCAACCGGACAGGGGGAGAAGCAATCAGCCCCAGCATTTT	CASSQPDRGRSNQPQHF
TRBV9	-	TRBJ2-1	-	TGTGCCAGCAGCCCACTAGCCGGTCCCTACAATGAGCAGTTCTTC	CASSPLAGPYNEQFF
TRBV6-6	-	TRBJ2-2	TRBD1	TGTGCCAGCAGGACGGGACAGGGGAGTACCGGGGAGCTGTTTTTT	CASRTGQGSTGELFF
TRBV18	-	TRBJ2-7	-	TGTGCCAGCTCACCAGAGGCCCAGGGCTACGAGCAGTACTTC	CASSPEAQGYEQYF
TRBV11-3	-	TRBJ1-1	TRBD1	TGTGCCAGCGGACAGGGGATTAACACTGAAGCTTTCTTT	CASGQGINTEAFF
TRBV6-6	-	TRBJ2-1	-	TGTGCCAGCAGTTATGAGGGAAGTCCCTACAATGAGCAGTTCTTC	CASSYEGSPYNEQFF
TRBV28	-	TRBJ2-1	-	TGTGCCAGCAGCCCTAGGTTATACGGCCATGAGCAGTTCTTC	CASSPRLYGHEQFF
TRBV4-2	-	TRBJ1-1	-	TGTGCCAGCAGCCAAGCGGGGAGCGAGGCTTTCTTT	CASSQAGSEAFF
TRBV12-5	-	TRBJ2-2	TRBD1	TGTGCTAGTGGCGTCCTAAGGGGGCAGACGAACACCGGGGAGCTGTTTTTT	CASGVLRGQTNTGELFF
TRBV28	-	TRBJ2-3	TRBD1	TGTGCCAGCAGTTTAGCCCGGGACAGGGGCGATACGCAGTATTTT	CASSLARDRGDTQYF
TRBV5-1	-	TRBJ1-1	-	TGCGCCAGCAGCTCCCCAAGGGGGAACGTGAACACTGAAGCTTTCTTT	CASSSPRGNVNTEAFF
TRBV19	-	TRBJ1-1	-	TGTGCCAGTAGCGGCGGTTCAGCTTTCTTT	CASSGGSAFF
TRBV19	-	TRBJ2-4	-	TGTGCCAGTAGAGTCAGCCAGGGGCTAAACATTCAGTACTTC	CASRVSQGLNIQYF
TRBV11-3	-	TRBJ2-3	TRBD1	TGTGCCAGCAGCCCGACAGGGGGAGATACGCAGTATTTT	CASSPTGGDTQYF
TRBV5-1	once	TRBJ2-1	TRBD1	TGCGCCAGCAGCCCGGGACAGGTAGTCAATGAGCAGTTCTTC	CASSPGQVVNEQFF
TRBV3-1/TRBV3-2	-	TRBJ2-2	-	TGTGCCAGCAGCCAGGCATCTTCGCAGGGGGAGCTGTTTTTT	CASSQASSQGELFF
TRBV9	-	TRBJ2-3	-	TGTGCCAGCAGCACCCGGGGGAGCACAGATACGCAGTATTTT	CASSTRGSTDTQYF
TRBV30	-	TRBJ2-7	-	TGTGCCTGGAGTGAGATAGCGGCCTCCGGGGAGCAGTACTTC	CAWSEIAASGEQYF
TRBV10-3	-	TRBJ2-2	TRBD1	TGTGCCATCAGTCCCCGGGACAGGGATCACACCGGGGAGCTGTTTTTT	CAISPRDRDHTGELFF
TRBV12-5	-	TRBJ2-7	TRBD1	TGTGCTAGTGCCCCGCTGAACAGGGGTACCTACGAGCAGTACTTC	CASAPLNRGTYEQYF
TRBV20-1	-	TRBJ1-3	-	TGCAGTGCTAGTAAGCAGGGTACTGGAAACACCATATATTTT	CSASKQGTGNTIYF